A selection of T cell receptor beta chains follows, all from one sample in a study of T-cell reconstitution after alpha-beta-depleted transplantation in children. Each CDR3 protein is one row after TCRdb ran MiXCR on the PCR reads. The sample shows some 81,000 distinct CDR3 sequences, 12% to 15% of them seen only once. The input for sequencing was PBMCs, mostly from graft donor cells, taken 180 days after TCRalphabeta/CD19-depleted stem cell transplant. The receptor source for this set is a male patient aged 2 to 10 who had a stem cell transplant for acute lymphoblastic leukemia, so the T cells may come from the graft donor. CDR3s include the opening cysteine and the closing phenylalanine or tryptophan. The D gene is left open where the match is weak. Size tells how often a clone was seen (once, few, many) or the class of an expanded clone, and some rows leave it out.

d_gene	abundance	j_gene	v_gene	CDR3nt	CDR3aa
TRBD2	NA	TRBJ2-7	TRBV7-2	TGTGCCAGCAGCCTCGCCGCTATAGCGGGGGGGCAGTACTTC	CASSLAAIAGGQYF
NA	few	TRBJ1-1	TRBV11-3	TGTGCCAGCAGCTTAGATATGAGGACCCAAGCTTTCTTT	CASSLDMRTQAFF
NA	few	TRBJ1-5	TRBV30	TGTGCCTGGAGTTTAGGGGCAGATCAGCCCCAGCATTTT	CAWSLGADQPQHF
NA	few	TRBJ1-2	TRBV7-9	TGTGCCAGCAGCTTATATGACATAGCCTATGGCTACACCTTC	CASSLYDIAYGYTF
NA	many	TRBJ1-6	TRBV6-2/TRBV6-3	TGTGCCAGCAGCGGGCCCAGGCGGAATTCACCCCTCCACTTT	CASSGPRRNSPLHF
NA	few	TRBJ1-2	TRBV24-1	TGTGCCACCAGTGATTCCGGCAGGAAAAACTATGGCTACACCTTC	CATSDSGRKNYGYTF
NA	NA	TRBJ1-5	TRBV11-2	TGTGCCAGCAGCTTCGGGACATGGAATCAGCCCCAGCATTTT	CASSFGTWNQPQHF
TRBD1	many	TRBJ1-2	TRBV10-3	TGTGCCAGCATACAGGGGGCTGTAAGAAATGGCTACACCTTC	CASIQGAVRNGYTF
TRBD2	many	TRBJ2-7	TRBV20-1	TGCAGTGCTAGGGGATTCCTAGCGGGAGCAAACGAGCAGTACTTC	CSARGFLAGANEQYF
NA	many	TRBJ2-7	TRBV24-1	TGTGCCACCAGTGATCGGGACACCTCCTACGAGCAGTACTTC	CATSDRDTSYEQYF
NA	few	TRBJ1-2	TRBV21-1	TGTGCCAGCAGCAAAGGCTGCCCCTATGGCTACACCTTC	CASSKGCPYGYTF
NA	few	TRBJ2-7	TRBV18	TGTGCCAGCTCACCACCGAGGGTTGGGGGATACGAGCAGTACTTC	CASSPPRVGGYEQYF
TRBD2	NA	TRBJ2-7	TRBV20-1	TGCAGTGCTAGGCCCGCTAGCGGGAGGATTGGGCAGTACTTC	CSARPASGRIGQYF
NA	NA	TRBJ1-1	TRBV7-2	TGTGCCAGCAGCCTCCGGGCCTCGAACACTGAAGCTTTCTTT	CASSLRASNTEAFF
TRBD2	NA	TRBJ2-6	TRBV27	TGTGCCAGCAGTCGCGGGGGGGACGGGGCCAACGTCCTGACTTTC	CASSRGGDGANVLTF
NA	NA	TRBJ2-5	TRBV12-3/TRBV12-4	TGTGCCAGCAGTTTCTTAGGAGAGACCCAGTACTTC	CASSFLGETQYF
NA	few	TRBJ2-7	TRBV7-6	TGTGCCAGCAGCTTATCTGGACGGACCTCCTACGAGCAGTACTTC	CASSLSGRTSYEQYF
TRBD2	many	TRBJ2-3	TRBV7-2	TGTGCCAGCAGCTTTAGCGGGGGGAAGGGAGATACGCAGTATTTT	CASSFSGGKGDTQYF
NA	NA	TRBJ1-2	TRBV11-2	TGTGCCAGCAGCTTTAGCTCTATGAACGCGATGGGCTACACCTTC	CASSFSSMNAMGYTF
NA	few	TRBJ2-5	TRBV12-3/TRBV12-4	TGTGCCAGCAGTTTAGGGACAGCGGAGACCCAGTACTTC	CASSLGTAETQYF
NA	NA	TRBJ1-3	TRBV7-2	TGTGCCAGCAGCTTATGGGAAGGGGCTGGAAACACCATATATTTT	CASSLWEGAGNTIYF
NA	NA	TRBJ2-3	TRBV5-6	TGTGCCAGCAGCTTGATGTGGGGGGATACGCAGTATTTT	CASSLMWGDTQYF
NA	NA	TRBJ2-7	TRBV20-1	TGCAGTGCCGCCCGAGCCTACGAGCAGTACTTC	CSAARAYEQYF
TRBD2	many	TRBJ2-1	TRBV5-1	TGCGCCAGCAGCTTGGGAGCGGGAGGGCCTGTCAATGAGCAGTTCTTC	CASSLGAGGPVNEQFF
NA	NA	TRBJ2-3	TRBV10-3	TGTGCCATCAGTGAGTCTGGCAGCACAGATACGCAGTATTTT	CAISESGSTDTQYF
NA	few	TRBJ2-1	TRBV5-1	TGCGCCAGCAGCTTGGCGGGGGGCAAGGCCGATGAGCAGTTCTTC	CASSLAGGKADEQFF
TRBD1	many	TRBJ1-5	TRBV27	TGTGCCAGCAGTGGACAGGGGTCCTCCAATCAGCCCCAGCATTTT	CASSGQGSSNQPQHF
NA	NA	TRBJ1-2	TRBV7-2	TGTGCCAGCAGCCCCGCGGCGGGGGGCTATGGCTACACCTTC	CASSPAAGGYGYTF
NA	NA	TRBJ2-2	TRBV19	TGTGCCAGTACGATCGGGAGGGGGCGTCTTGACACCGGGGAGCTGTTTTTT	CASTIGRGRLDTGELFF
TRBD2	NA	TRBJ2-7	TRBV28	TGTGCCACGACTAGCGGGAGGTCCTACGAGCAGTACTTC	CATTSGRSYEQYF
NA	few	TRBJ2-1	TRBV20-1	TGCAGTGCTGGCCCCCGAGCGAACTCCTACAATGAGCAGTTCTTC	CSAGPRANSYNEQFF
TRBD2	few	TRBJ2-3	TRBV7-8	TGTGCCAGCACCTTCCTAGCGGGGCCCCGGGGGGATACGCAGTATTTT	CASTFLAGPRGDTQYF
TRBD2	few	TRBJ2-1	TRBV7-9	TGTGCCAGCAGCATCCTGCCTAGCGGGAGGGCCGCTGAGCAGTTCTTC	CASSILPSGRAAEQFF
TRBD2	NA	TRBJ2-3	TRBV5-1	TGCGCCAGCAGCTTGGCGGGGGGGGCCGTAGATACGCAGTATTTT	CASSLAGGAVDTQYF
NA	few	TRBJ1-5	TRBV6-2/TRBV6-3	TGTGCCAGCAGTAATCCACAGGGTGATCAGCCCCAGCATTTT	CASSNPQGDQPQHF
TRBD2	many	TRBJ2-5	TRBV12-3/TRBV12-4	TGTGCCAGCAGCTTCTCTAGCGGGAGTGGTGAGACCCAGTACTTC	CASSFSSGSGETQYF
NA	NA	TRBJ1-6	TRBV20-1	TGCAGTGCCTGCGACATGGGAAATTCACCCCTCCACTTT	CSACDMGNSPLHF
NA	many	TRBJ2-7	TRBV5-1	TGCGCCAGCAGCTTCCGGGAAGTCTACGAGCAGTACTTC	CASSFREVYEQYF
TRBD2	medium-sized	TRBJ2-1	TRBV15	TGTGCCACCAGCAGAGAGACTAGCGGTCTGACTGAGCAGTTCTTC	CATSRETSGLTEQFF
TRBD1	NA	TRBJ2-7	TRBV30	TGTGCCTGGAGTACCAAGGACAGGGCGGCTTACGAGCAGTACTTC	CAWSTKDRAAYEQYF
NA	few	TRBJ2-1	TRBV10-3	TGTGCCATCAGTGCGGTCAATGAGCAGTTCTTC	CAISAVNEQFF
NA	NA	TRBJ2-1	TRBV13	TGTGCCAGCAGCTTAAGACCGATTGAGCAGTTCTTC	CASSLRPIEQFF
TRBD1	few	TRBJ2-7	TRBV5-1	TGCGCCAGCAGCTTGCCCCGGGACAGCAGCTCCTACGAGCAGTACTTC	CASSLPRDSSSYEQYF
NA	NA	TRBJ1-1	TRBV7-8	TGTGCCAGCAGCTTAGCGGGGATGGGGGGCAACACTGAAGCTTTCTTT	CASSLAGMGGNTEAFF
NA	few	TRBJ2-7	TRBV10-3	TGTGCCATCGAATCGGGGGAATCCTACGAGCAGTACTTC	CAIESGESYEQYF
TRBD2	NA	TRBJ2-7	TRBV4-3	TGCGCCAGCAGCCCCGGGGGGGGGCATCACTACGAGCAGTACTTC	CASSPGGGHHYEQYF
NA	NA	TRBJ1-6	TRBV20-1	TGCAGTGCTAGAGGAGCAGGGAAGAGTTCACCCCTCCACTTT	CSARGAGKSSPLHF
TRBD2	NA	TRBJ2-1	TRBV12-3/TRBV12-4	TGTGCCAGCAATGGACTAGGCGCCTACAATGAGCAGTTCTTC	CASNGLGAYNEQFF
NA	few	TRBJ2-6	TRBV4-3	TGCGCCAGCAGCCCCAGCAGGGCCTCTGGGGCCAACGTCCTGACTTTC	CASSPSRASGANVLTF
NA	few	TRBJ1-1	TRBV28	TGTGCCAGCAGCAGGAACACTGAAGCTTTCTTT	CASSRNTEAFF
NA	NA	TRBJ2-3	TRBV11-3	TGTGCCAGCAGCAAGGGACTCGAAGACGATACGCAGTATTTT	CASSKGLEDDTQYF
TRBD1	few	TRBJ1-5	TRBV6-1	TGTGCCAGCAGCCTAACAGGGGGTGGCAATCAGCCCCAGCATTTT	CASSLTGGGNQPQHF